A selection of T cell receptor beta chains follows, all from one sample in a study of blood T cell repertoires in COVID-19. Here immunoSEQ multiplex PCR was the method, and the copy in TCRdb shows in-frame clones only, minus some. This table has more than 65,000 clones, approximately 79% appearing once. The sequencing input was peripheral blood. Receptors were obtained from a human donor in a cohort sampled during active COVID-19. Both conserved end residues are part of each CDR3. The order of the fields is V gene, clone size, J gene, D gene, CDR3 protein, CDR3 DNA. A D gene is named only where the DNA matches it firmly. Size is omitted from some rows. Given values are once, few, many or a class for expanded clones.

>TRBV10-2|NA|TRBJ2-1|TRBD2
CASLAGVHSYNEQFF
TGCGCCAGCCTAGCGGGGGTACACTCCTACAATGAGCAGTTCTTC
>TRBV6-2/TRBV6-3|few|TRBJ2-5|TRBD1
CASSYESGTGGKETQYF
TGTGCCAGCAGTTACGAGTCAGGGACAGGGGGCAAAGAGACCCAGTACTTC
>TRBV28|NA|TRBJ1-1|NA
CASSLFGGANTEAFF
TGTGCCAGCAGTTTATTCGGGGGGGCCAACACTGAAGCTTTCTTT
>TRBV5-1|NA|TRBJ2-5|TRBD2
CASSPQGSGTVTQYF
TGCGCCAGCAGCCCCCAGGGTAGCGGGACTGTGACCCAGTACTTC
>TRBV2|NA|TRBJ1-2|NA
CAGGAYGYTF
TGTGCCGGCGGGGCGTATGGCTACACCTTC
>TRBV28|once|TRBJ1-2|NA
CASSPPSRTYGYTF
TGTGCCAGCAGTCCACCAAGTAGGACATATGGCTACACCTTC
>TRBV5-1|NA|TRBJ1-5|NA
CASSLDGGPQHF
TGCGCCAGCAGCTTGGATGGCGGGCCCCAGCATTTT
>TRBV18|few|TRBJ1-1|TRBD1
CASSQLQGVGTEAFF
TGTGCCAGCTCACAGTTACAGGGGGTCGGGACTGAAGCTTTCTTT
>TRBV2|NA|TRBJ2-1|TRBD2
CASRRLLLSGANNEQFF
TGTGCCAGCAGGCGCCTACTGCTGAGCGGGGCAAACAATGAGCAGTTCTTC
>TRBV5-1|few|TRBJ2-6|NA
CASSSGDGANVLTF
TGCGCCAGCAGCTCGGGGGATGGGGCCAACGTCCTGACTTTC
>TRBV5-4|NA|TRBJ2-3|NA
CASSLGAPGTDTQYF
TGTGCCAGCAGCTTGGGGGCGCCGGGCACAGATACGCAGTATTTT
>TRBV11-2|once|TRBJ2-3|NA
CASSLGGLSTDTQYF
TGTGCCAGCAGCTTAGGGGGCCTAAGCACAGATACGCAGTATTTT
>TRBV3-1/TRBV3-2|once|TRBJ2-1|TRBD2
CASSPGLANEQFF
TGTGCCAGCAGCCCTGGACTAGCCAATGAGCAGTTCTTC
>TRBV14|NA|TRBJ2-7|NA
CASSRGRGISYEQYF
TGTGCCAGCAGCCGAGGCAGGGGCATAAGCTACGAGCAGTACTTC
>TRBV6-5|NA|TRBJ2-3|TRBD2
CASRGLAGGTDTQYF
TGTGCCAGCAGGGGACTAGCGGGGGGCACAGATACGCAGTATTTT
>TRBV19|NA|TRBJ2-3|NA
CATRGLTDTQYF
TGTGCCACCCGGGGACTCACAGATACGCAGTATTTT
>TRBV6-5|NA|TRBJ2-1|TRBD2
CATTSGVNEQFF
TGTGCCACCACTAGCGGAGTTAATGAGCAGTTCTTC
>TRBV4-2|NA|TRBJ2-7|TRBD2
CASSQGRGGPVLEQYF
TGTGCCAGCAGCCAAGGACGGGGGGGCCCGGTGTTGGAGCAGTACTTC
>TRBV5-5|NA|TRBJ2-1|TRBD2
CASRRLAGPNEQFF
TGTGCCAGCAGGCGGCTAGCGGGACCCAATGAGCAGTTCTTC
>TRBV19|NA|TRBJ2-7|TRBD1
CASATGVGYEQYF
TGTGCCAGTGCCACAGGGGTGGGCTACGAGCAGTACTTC
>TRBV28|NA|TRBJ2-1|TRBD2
CASNGRPWNEQFF
TGTGCCAGCAACGGGAGGCCGTGGAATGAGCAGTTCTTC
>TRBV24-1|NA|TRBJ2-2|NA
CATSDYRAGELFF
TGTGCCACCAGTGATTACAGGGCCGGGGAGCTGTTTTTT
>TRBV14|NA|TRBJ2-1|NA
CASSQALRGNEQFF
TGTGCCAGCAGCCAAGCCCTACGCGGGAATGAGCAGTTCTTC
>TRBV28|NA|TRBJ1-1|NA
CASSLSRFPKASEAFF
TGTGCCAGCTCCCTCAGCAGGTTCCCCAAGGCGTCTGAAGCTTTCTTT
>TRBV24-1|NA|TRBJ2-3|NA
CATSSGPKGVTDTQYF
TGTGCCACCAGTTCGGGCCCAAAGGGGGTCACAGATACGCAGTATTTT
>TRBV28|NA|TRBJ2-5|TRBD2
CASSTLGLADQETQYF
TGTGCCAGCAGTACTCTGGGACTAGCGGATCAAGAGACCCAGTACTTC
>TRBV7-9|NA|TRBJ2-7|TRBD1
CASSSGTGNEQYF
TGTGCCAGCAGCTCCGGGACAGGGAACGAGCAGTACTTC
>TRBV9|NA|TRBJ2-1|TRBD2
CASSALAGGPVSSYNEQFF
TGTGCCAGCAGCGCCCTAGCGGGGGGGCCTGTCAGCTCCTACAATGAGCAGTTCTTC
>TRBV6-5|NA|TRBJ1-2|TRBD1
CASSRGQWSYGYTF
TGTGCCAGCAGCCGGGGACAGTGGTCCTATGGCTACACCTTC
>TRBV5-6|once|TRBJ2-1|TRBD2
CASSQQLGQRGNYNEQFF
TGTGCCAGCAGCCAGCAGTTAGGGCAGCGGGGAAACTACAATGAGCAGTTCTTC
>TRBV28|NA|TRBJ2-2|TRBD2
CASTPGGNTGELFF
TGTGCCAGCACGCCGGGGGGGAACACCGGGGAGCTGTTTTTT
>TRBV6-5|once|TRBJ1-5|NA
CASSYSRWNQPQHF
TGTGCCAGCAGTTACTCGAGGTGGAATCAGCCCCAGCATTTT
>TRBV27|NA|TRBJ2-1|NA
CASSEGGGLGRSYNEQFF
TGTGCCAGCTCCGAAGGTGGCGGGTTAGGTCGGTCCTACAATGAGCAGTTCTTC
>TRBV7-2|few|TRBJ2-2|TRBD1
CASSTTGGIGELFF
TGTGCCAGCAGCACGACAGGGGGCATCGGGGAGCTGTTTTTT
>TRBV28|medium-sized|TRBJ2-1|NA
CASSLGTSGEQFF
TGTGCCAGCAGTTTGGGAACTAGTGGGGAGCAGTTCTTC
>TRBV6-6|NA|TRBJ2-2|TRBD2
CASRSGTSGNTGELFF
TGTGCCAGCAGATCCGGGACTAGCGGAAACACCGGGGAGCTGTTTTTT
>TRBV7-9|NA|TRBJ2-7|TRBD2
CASSLGAGVYYEQYF
TGTGCCAGCAGCTTAGGGGCGGGAGTATATTACGAGCAGTACTTC
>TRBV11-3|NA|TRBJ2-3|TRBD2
CASSKPSGSGADTQYF
TGTGCCAGCAGCAAGCCTAGCGGGAGTGGGGCAGATACGCAGTATTTT
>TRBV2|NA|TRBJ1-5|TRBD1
CASRAYGQGSNQPQHF
TGTGCCAGCAGAGCCTACGGACAGGGTAGCAATCAGCCCCAGCATTTT
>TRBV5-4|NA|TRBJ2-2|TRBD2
CASSSPTSGGPGGTGELFF
TGTGCCAGCAGCTCACCGACTAGCGGGGGGCCAGGGGGAACCGGGGAGCTGTTTTTT
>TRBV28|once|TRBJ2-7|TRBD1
CASSLQDRGNYEQYF
TGTGCCAGCAGTTTACAGGACAGGGGGAACTACGAGCAGTACTTC
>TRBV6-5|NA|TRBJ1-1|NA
CASSSRGGRGGAEAFF
TGTGCCAGCAGTTCCCGGGGGGGCCGGGGAGGGGCTGAAGCTTTCTTT
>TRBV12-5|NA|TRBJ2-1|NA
CASGLRDEQFF
TGTGCTAGTGGTCTTCGGGATGAGCAGTTCTTC
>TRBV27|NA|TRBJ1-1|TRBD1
CASSPGTGRLPAFF
TGTGCCAGCAGTCCTGGGACAGGGCGCCTTCCAGCTTTCTTT
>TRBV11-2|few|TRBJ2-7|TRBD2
CASSPLANEQYF
TGTGCCAGCAGCCCACTAGCGAACGAGCAGTACTTC
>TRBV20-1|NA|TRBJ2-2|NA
CSASEGGGTGELFF
TGCAGTGCTAGTGAGGGAGGGGGCACCGGGGAGCTGTTTTTT
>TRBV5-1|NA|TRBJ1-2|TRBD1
CASGDRDDYGYTF
TGCGCCAGCGGTGACAGGGATGACTATGGCTACACCTTC
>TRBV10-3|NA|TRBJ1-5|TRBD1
CAISGAGGDQPQHF
TGTGCCATCAGTGGGGCAGGGGGTGATCAGCCCCAGCATTTT
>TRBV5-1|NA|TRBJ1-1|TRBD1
CASSEGQMNTEAFF
TGCGCCAGCAGCGAGGGACAGATGAACACTGAAGCTTTCTTT
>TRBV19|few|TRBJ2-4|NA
CASSKTPPSGAETKNIQYF
TGTGCCAGTAGTAAAACCCCCCCCTCAGGGGCAGAAACCAAAAACATTCAGTACTTC
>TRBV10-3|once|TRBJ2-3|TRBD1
CAISEGGQGTDTQYF
TGTGCCATCAGTGAGGGGGGACAGGGCACAGATACGCAGTATTTT
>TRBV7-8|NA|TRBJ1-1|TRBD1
CASSLNPTGMNTEAFF
TGTGCCAGCAGCTTAAACCCGACAGGGATGAACACTGAAGCTTTCTTT
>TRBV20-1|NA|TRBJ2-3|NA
CSASGGAVADTQYF
TGCAGTGCTAGTGGCGGGGCGGTAGCAGATACGCAGTATTTT
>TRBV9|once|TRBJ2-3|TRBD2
CASSVGKLAGYTDTQYF
TGTGCCAGCAGCGTAGGAAAACTAGCGGGTTACACAGATACGCAGTATTTT
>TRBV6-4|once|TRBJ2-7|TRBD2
CASSVGAGGSYEQYF
TGTGCCAGCAGTGTCGGGGCGGGGGGTTCCTACGAGCAGTACTTC